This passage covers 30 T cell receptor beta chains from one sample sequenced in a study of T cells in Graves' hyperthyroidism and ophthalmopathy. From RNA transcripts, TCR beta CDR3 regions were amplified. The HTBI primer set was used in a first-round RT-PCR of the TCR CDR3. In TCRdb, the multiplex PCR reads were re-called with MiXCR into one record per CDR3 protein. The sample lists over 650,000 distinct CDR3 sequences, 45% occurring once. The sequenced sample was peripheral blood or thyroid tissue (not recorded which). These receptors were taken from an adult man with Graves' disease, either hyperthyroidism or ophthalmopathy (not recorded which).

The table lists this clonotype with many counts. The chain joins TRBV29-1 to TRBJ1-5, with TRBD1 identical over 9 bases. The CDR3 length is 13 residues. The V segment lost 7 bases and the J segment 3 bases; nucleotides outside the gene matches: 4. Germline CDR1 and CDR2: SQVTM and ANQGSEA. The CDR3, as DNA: TGCAGCGCGGGACAGGGTGACAATCAGCCCCAGCATTTT. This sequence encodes CSAGQGDNQPQHF. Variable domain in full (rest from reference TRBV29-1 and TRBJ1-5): SAVISQKPSRDICQRGTSLTIQCQVDSQVTMMFWYRQQPGQSLTLIATANQGSEATYESGFVIDKFPISRPNLTFSTLTVSNMSPEDSSIYLCSAGQGDNQPQHFGDGTRLSIL.

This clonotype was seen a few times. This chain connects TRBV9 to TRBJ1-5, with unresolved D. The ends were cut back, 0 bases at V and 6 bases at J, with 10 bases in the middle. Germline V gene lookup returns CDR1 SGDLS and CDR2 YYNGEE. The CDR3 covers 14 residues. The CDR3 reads CASSVGAVGQPQHF. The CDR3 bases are TGTGCCAGCAGCGTAGGGGCAGTTGGTCAGCCCCAGCATTTT.

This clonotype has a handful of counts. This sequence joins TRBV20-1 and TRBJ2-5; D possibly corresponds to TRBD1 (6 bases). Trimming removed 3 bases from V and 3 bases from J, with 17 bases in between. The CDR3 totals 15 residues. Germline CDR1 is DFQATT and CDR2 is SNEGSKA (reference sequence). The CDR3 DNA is TGCAGTGCTAGTCGCCGGGACCCAGGGGAAGAGACCCAGTACTTC. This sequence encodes CSASRRDPGEETQYF.

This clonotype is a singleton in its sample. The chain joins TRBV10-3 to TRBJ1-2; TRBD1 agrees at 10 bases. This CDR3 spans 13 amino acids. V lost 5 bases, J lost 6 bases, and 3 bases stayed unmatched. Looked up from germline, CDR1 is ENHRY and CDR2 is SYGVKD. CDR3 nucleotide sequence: TGTGCCATCAGTATCGACAGGGGGCATGGCTACACCTTC. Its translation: CAISIDRGHGYTF.

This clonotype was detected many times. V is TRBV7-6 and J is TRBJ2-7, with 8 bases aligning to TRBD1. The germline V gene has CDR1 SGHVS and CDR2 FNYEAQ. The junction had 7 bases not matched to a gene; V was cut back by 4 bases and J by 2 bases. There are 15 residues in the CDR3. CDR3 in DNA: TGTGCCAGCAGCTCGACAGGGGATCCCCCCTACGAGCAGTACTTC. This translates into CASSSTGDPPYEQYF.

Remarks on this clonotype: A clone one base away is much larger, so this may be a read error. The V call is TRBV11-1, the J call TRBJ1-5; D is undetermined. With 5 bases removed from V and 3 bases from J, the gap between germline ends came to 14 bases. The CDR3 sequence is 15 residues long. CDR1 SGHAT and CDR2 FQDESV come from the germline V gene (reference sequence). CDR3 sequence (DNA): TGTGCCAGCAGCCATGGTACCGCAGCCAATCAGCCCCAGCATTTT. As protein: CASSHGTAANQPQHF. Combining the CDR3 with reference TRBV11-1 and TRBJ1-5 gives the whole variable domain EAEVAQSPRYKITEKSQAVAFWCDPISGHATLYWYRQILGQGPELLVQFQDESVVDDSQLPKDRFSAERLKGVDSTLKIQPAELGDSAMYLCASSHGTAANQPQHFGDGTRLSIL.

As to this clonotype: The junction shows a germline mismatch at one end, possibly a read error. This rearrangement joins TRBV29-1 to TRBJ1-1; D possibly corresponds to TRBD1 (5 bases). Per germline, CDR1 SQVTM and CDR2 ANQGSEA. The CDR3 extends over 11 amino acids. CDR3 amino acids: CQGFGDTEAFF. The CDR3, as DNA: TGTCAGGGTTTTGGGGACACTGAAGCTTTCTTT.

CDR3 region: CAIRAGNEKLFF. The CDR3 DNA reads as TGTGCCATCAGAGCCGGGAATGAAAAACTGTTTTTT. J is TRBJ1-4 and V is TRBV10-3; no firm D call. The CDR3 extends over 12 amino acids. Trimming took 6 bases from V and 5 from J, leaving 7 bases between them. Per germline, CDR1 ENHRY and CDR2 SYGVKD.

The CDR3 here is CASSYLSRTGRTEAFF. The CDR3, as DNA: TGTGCCAGCAGTTACTTATCTCGGACAGGGAGGACTGAAGCTTTCTTT. This chain uses TRBV6-5 with TRBJ1-1, with 8 bases that match TRBD1. CDR1 is MNHEY and CDR2 is SVGAGI in the germline V gene. CDR3 length equals 16 residues. Trimming at V came to 1 base and at J to 5 bases, leaving 9 bases not matched to a gene.

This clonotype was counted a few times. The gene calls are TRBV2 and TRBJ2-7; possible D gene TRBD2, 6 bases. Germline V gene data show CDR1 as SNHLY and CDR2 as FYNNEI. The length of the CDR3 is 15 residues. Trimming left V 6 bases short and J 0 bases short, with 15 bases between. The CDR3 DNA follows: TGTGCCAGCAGGCGGGGAGGCGGCAACTCCTACGAGCAGTACTTC. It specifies CASRRGGGNSYEQYF.

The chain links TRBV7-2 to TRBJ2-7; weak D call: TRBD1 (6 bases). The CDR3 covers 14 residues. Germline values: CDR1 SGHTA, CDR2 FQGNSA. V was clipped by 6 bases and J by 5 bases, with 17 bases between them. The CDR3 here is CASSLAGENDEQYF. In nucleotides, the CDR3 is TGTGCCAGCAGTTTGGCAGGGGAGAACGACGAGCAGTACTTC.

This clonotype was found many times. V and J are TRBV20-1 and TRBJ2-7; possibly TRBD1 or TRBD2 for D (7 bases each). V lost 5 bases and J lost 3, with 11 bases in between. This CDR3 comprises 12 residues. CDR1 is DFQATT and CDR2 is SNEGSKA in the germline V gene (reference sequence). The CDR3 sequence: CSAGRDSYEQYF. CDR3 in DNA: TGCAGTGCTGGGAGGGACAGCTACGAGCAGTACTTC.

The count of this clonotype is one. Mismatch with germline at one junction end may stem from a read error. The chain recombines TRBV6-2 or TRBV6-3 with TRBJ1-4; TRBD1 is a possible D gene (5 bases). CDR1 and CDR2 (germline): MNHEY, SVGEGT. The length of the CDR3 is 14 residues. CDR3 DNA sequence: TGTGCTAGCAGTGTAAACGGGGGGAATGAAAAACTGTTTTTT. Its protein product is CASSVNGGNEKLFF.

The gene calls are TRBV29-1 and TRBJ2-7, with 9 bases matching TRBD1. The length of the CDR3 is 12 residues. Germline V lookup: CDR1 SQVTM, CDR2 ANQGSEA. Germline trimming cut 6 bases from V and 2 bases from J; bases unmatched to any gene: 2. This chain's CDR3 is CSVRQGAYEQYF. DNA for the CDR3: TGCAGCGTCCGACAGGGGGCCTACGAGCAGTACTTC.

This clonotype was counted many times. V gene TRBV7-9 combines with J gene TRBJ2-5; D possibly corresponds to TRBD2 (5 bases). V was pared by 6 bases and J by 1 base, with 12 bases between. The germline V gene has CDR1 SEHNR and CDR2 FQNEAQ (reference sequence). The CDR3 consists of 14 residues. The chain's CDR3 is CASSGRLPQETQYF. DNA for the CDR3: TGTGCCAGCAGTGGGAGACTACCCCAAGAGACCCAGTACTTC.

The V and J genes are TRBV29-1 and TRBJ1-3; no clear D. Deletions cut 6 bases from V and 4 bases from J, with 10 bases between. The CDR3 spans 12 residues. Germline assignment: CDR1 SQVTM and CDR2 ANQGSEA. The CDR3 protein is CSVTGSGNTIYF. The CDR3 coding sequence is TGCAGCGTGACTGGGTCAGGAAACACCATATATTTT.

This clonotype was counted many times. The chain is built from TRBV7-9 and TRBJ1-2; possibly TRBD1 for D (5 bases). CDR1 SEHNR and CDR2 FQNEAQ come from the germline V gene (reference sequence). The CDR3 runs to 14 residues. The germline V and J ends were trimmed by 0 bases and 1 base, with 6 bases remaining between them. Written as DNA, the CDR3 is TGTGCCAGCAGCTTAGCGGGGGGTAACTATGGCTACACCTTC. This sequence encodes CASSLAGGNYGYTF.

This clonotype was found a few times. CDR3 residues: CSAARLGAGELFF. The CDR3 nucleotides are TGCAGTGCTGCCCGACTCGGGGCCGGGGAGCTGTTTTTT. This chain uses TRBV20-1 with TRBJ2-2; D is perhaps TRBD2 (5 bases). V was trimmed by 5 bases and J by 6 bases, leaving 13 bases between them. CDR3 length: 13 amino acids. The germline CDR1 and CDR2 sequences are DFQATT and SNEGSKA (reference sequence).

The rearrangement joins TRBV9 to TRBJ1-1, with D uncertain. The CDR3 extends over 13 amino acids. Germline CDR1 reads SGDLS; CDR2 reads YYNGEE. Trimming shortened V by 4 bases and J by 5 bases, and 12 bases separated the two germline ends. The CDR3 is CASSLGGQTEAFF. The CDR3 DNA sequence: TGTGCCAGCAGCTTAGGTGGTCAAACTGAAGCTTTCTTT. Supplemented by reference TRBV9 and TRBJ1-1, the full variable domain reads DSGVTQTPKHLITATGQRVTLRCSPRSGDLSVYWYQQSLDQGLQFLIQYYNGEERAKGNILERFSAQQFPDLHSELNLSSLELGDSALYFCASSLGGQTEAFFGQGTRLTVV.

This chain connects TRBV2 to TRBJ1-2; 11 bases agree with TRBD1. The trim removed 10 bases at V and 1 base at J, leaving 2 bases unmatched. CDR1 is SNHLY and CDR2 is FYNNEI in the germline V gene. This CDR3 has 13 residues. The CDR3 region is CATGTGGNYGYTF. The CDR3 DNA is TGTGCCACCGGGACAGGGGGTAACTATGGCTACACCTTC.

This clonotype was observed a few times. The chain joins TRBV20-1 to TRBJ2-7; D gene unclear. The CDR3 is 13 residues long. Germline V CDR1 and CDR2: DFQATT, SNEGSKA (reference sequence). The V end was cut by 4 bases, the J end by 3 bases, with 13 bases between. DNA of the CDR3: TGCAGTGCTACTGGTGGGAAGGTCTACGAGCAGTACTTC. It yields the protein CSATGGKVYEQYF.

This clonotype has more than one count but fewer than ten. CDR3 coding DNA: TGTGCCAGCAGCCAAGATTTAGGCCTTTGGACTGAAGCTTTCTTT. Translated, it gives CASSQDLGLWTEAFF. The gene calls are TRBV14 and TRBJ1-1; D unresolved. CDR1 is SGHDN and CDR2 is FVKESK in the germline V gene. The length of the CDR3 is 15 residues. The V end was cut by 0 bases, the J end by 5 bases, with 13 bases between.

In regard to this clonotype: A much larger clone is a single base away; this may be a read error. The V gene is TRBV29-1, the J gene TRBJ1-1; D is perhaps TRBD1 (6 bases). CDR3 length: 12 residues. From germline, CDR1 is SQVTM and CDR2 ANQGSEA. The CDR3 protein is CSVEGRGRGASF. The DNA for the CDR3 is TGCAGCGTTGAAGGACGGGGGCGCGGGGCTTCCTTT.

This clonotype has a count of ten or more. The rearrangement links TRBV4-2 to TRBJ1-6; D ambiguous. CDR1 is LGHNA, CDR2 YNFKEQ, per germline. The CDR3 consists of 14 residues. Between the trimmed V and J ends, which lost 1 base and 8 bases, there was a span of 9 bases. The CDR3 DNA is TGTGCCAGCAGCCAAGGGAGGAACGATTCACCCCTCCACTTT. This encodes CASSQGRNDSPLHF.

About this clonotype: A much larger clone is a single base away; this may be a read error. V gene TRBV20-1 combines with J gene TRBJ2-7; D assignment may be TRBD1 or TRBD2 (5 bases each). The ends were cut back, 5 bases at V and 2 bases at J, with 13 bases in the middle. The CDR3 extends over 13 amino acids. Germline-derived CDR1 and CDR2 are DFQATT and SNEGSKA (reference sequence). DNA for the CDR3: TGCAGTGCTGGGGCCCCTAGCACCTACGAGCAGTACTTC. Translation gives CSAGAPSTYEQYF.

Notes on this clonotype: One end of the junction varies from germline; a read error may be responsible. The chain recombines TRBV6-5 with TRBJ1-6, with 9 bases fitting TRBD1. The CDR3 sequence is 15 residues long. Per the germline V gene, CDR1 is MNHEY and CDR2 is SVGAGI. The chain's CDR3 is CAISGDRVYNSPLHF. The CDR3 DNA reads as TGTGCCATCAGTGGGGACAGGGTCTATAATTCACCCCTCCACTTT.

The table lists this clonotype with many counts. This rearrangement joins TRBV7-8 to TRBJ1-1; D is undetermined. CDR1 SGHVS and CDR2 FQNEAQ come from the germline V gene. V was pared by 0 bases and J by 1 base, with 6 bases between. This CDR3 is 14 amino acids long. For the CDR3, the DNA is TGTGCCAGCAGCTTAGCGGGCGAGAACACTGAAGCTTTCTTT. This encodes CASSLAGENTEAFF.

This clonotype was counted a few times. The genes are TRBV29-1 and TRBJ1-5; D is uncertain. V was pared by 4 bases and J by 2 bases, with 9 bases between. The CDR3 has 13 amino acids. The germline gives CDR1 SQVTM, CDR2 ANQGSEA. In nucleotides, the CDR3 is TGCAGCGTTGCGGTTGGGGGCAATCAGCCCCAGCATTTT. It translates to CSVAVGGNQPQHF.

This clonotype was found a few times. CDR3 sequence: CSVTGGGYTF. The CDR3 nucleotides read TGCAGCGTGACAGGGGGCGGCTACACCTTC. This chain links TRBV29-1 with TRBJ1-2, with 10 bases matching TRBD1. The junction had 0 bases not matched to a gene; V was cut back by 6 bases and J by 8 bases. Per germline, CDR1 SQVTM and CDR2 ANQGSEA. This CDR3 has 10 amino acids. Looking up the rest from reference TRBV29-1 and TRBJ1-2 gives the full variable domain: SAVISQKPSRDICQRGTSLTIQCQVDSQVTMMFWYRQQPGQSLTLIATANQGSEATYESGFVIDKFPISRPNLTFSTLTVSNMSPEDSSIYLCSVTGGGYTFGSGTRLTVV.

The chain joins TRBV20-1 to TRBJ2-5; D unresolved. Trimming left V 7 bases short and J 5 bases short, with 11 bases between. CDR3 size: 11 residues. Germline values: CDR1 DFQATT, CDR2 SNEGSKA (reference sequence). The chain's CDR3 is CSDPAGETQYF. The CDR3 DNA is TGCAGTGACCCGGCTGGGGAGACCCAGTACTTC.